This T cell receptor (beta chain) was recovered during a study of T cell responses to AZD1222 COVID-19 vaccine. Sequencing was performed with immunoSEQ multiplex PCR; in TCRdb, only in-frame clones are kept and a portion is missing. The sample contains approximately 190,000 clones, approximately 90% of which appear only once. Notes on this clone: The antigen remains unidentified.

Study results and limitations: Spike was spanned by vaccine-associated CD4 TCRs, with dominance at 160-218 and 743-854.

Germline CDR1 and CDR2: SNHLY and FYNNEI. There are 14 residues in the CDR3. V lost 6 bases to trimming and J lost 2 bases, with 14 bases between them. The sample consisted of peripheral blood, taken 28 days after the second dose of the MenACWY control vaccine. This chain connects TRBV2 to TRBJ2-7; no clear D gene. The clonotype originates from an adult who received the MenACWY meningococcal vaccine as a control. The CDR3 here is CASSAGPPPYEQYF. The CDR3, as DNA: TGTGCCAGCAGCGCCGGGCCACCGCCCTACGAGCAGTACTTC.